This T cell receptor (beta chain) originates from a study of blood T cells in healthy people across ages. Overall study findings and caveats: Higher naive T cell percentage went strongly together with higher TCR beta diversity.

Points on this clonotype: Its matching antigen is unknown.

CDR3 length: 16 residues. V was pared by 7 bases and J by 6 bases, with 24 bases between. The germline V gene encodes CDR1 ENHRY and CDR2 SYGVKD. Together with a sample-barcoded 5' primer, a J-beta primer mix was included in a second PCR lasting about 7 to 11 cycles. Using its own MiXCR run on the 5' RACE reads, TCRdb lists one record per CDR3 protein. Of just over 800,000 distinct CDR3 sequences listed, 60% to 80% are singletons. The chain is built from TRBV10-3 and TRBJ1-2, with D possibly TRBD1 on 6 matching bases. The receptor was isolated from a man aged 25-40 years in good health. Material: blood. The CDR3 protein is CAIKRQDLGSWNGYTF. The CDR3 nucleotides read TGTGCCATCAAGAGACAGGACCTAGGATCTTGGAATGGCTACACCTTC.